Listed here are 21 T cell receptor beta chains from one sample, sequenced in a study of T cells in Graves' hyperthyroidism and ophthalmopathy. Amplified TCR beta CDR3 regions came from RNA transcripts. The TCR CDR3 first-round RT-PCR relied on the HTBI primer set. TCRdb passed the multiplex PCR reads through MiXCR, listing each CDR3 protein once. The profile shows some 720,000 distinct CDR3 sequences, about a sixth of them singletons. Specimen: blood. The receptors come from a man between 18 and 35 years old with Graves' hyperthyroidism.

The genes are TRBV9 and TRBJ2-5, with TRBD2 matching 12 bases. From germline, CDR1 is SGDLS and CDR2 YYNGEE. The CDR3 length is 16 residues. The V gene end was trimmed by 3 bases and the J gene end by 2 bases; junction bases not matched to a gene: 5. CDR3 nucleotides: TGTGCCAGCAGCGCAGTCGGACTAGCGGGACAAGAGACCCAGTACTTC. The encoded protein is CASSAVGLAGQETQYF.

This clonotype was detected many times. The CDR3 nucleotides read TGTGCCAGCAGTCCCGGGACAGGGCCCGGGGAGCTGTTTTTT. This sequence encodes CASSPGTGPGELFF. This chain uses TRBV27 with TRBJ2-2, with 9 positions matching TRBD1. With 5 bases clipped from V and 6 bases from J, the junction kept 4 bases outside the gene matches. Germline V gene sequence: CDR1 MNHEY, CDR2 SMNVEV (reference sequence). The CDR3 has 14 amino acids.

This clonotype was counted between two and nine times. J is TRBJ1-4 and V is TRBV19; D is undetermined. Trimming removed 7 bases at V and 1 base at J, with 10 bases between. This CDR3 is built from 14 residues. Germline values: CDR1 LNHDA, CDR2 SQIVND (reference sequence). CDR3 nucleotides: TGTGCCAGTATGGGAATTGGAACTAATGAAAAACTGTTTTTT. Translation gives CASMGIGTNEKLFF.

This clonotype was counted many times. The chain couples TRBV12-3 or TRBV12-4 to TRBJ2-5; 8 nucleotides align to TRBD2. The CDR3 length is 15 residues. Trimming cost V 6 bases and J 5 bases; bases outside gene matches: 11. The CDR3 loop reads CASSRSGIARETQYF. The CDR3 DNA reads TGTGCCAGCAGCCGTAGCGGGATCGCGCGCGAGACCCAGTACTTC.

This clonotype was detected many times. Here the CDR3 reads CSVEDRRGYEQYF. CDR3 bases: TGCAGCGTTGAAGATCGAAGGGGATACGAGCAGTACTTC. The genes are TRBV29-1 and TRBJ2-7; D perhaps matches TRBD1 (5 bases). Germline lookup yields CDR1 SQVTM and CDR2 ANQGSEA. The CDR3 has 13 residues. The germline V and J ends were trimmed by 0 bases and 4 bases, with 10 bases remaining between them.

On this clonotype: A much larger clone sits a single nucleotide away, making a read error possible. V usage is TRBV19 and J usage is TRBJ2-1; unclear D gene. The CDR3 has 15 residues. Germline V gene lookup returns CDR1 LNHDA and CDR2 SQIVND (reference sequence). CDR3 sequence reads: CASSIASNSYNGQFF. CDR3 coding DNA: TGTGCCAGTAGTATAGCGTCGAACTCCTACAATGGGCAGTTCTTC.

The genes are TRBV19 and TRBJ2-7, with unresolved D. The germline V gene has CDR1 LNHDA and CDR2 SQIVND (reference sequence). The ends were cut back, 4 bases at V and 7 bases at J, with 11 bases in the middle. CDR3 length: 12 amino acids. The CDR3 here is CASSTPFGEQYF. CDR3 nucleotides: TGTGCCAGTAGTACCCCCTTCGGGGAGCAGTACTTC.

This clonotype was found a few times. This chain links TRBV4-1 with TRBJ1-1; the D is unclear. The germline V gene encodes CDR1 MGHRA and CDR2 YSYEKL. V was shortened by 4 bases and J by 6 bases, with 18 bases between the two germline ends. This CDR3 comprises 15 residues. CDR3 residues: CASSPPLFGESEAFF. The CDR3 DNA reads TGCGCCAGCAGCCCCCCTCTATTTGGGGAATCTGAAGCTTTCTTT.

This clonotype came up a few times. V is TRBV9 and J is TRBJ2-1; 10 bases match TRBD2. This CDR3 is 16 amino acids long. Germline lookup yields CDR1 SGDLS and CDR2 YYNGEE. V trimming: 0 bases; J trimming: 8 bases; junction bases outside the gene matches: 8. The CDR3 DNA reads TGTGCCAGCAGCGTAGACGCGCTAGCGGGAGCGGATGAGCAGTTCTTC. It translates to CASSVDALAGADEQFF.

The sample holds many counts of this clonotype. CDR3 amino acids: CASTGLAGYNEQFF. The CDR3 region has the DNA TGTGCCAGCACGGGTCTAGCGGGGTACAATGAGCAGTTCTTC. J is TRBJ2-1 and V is TRBV28, with 9 bases matching TRBD2. The V and J ends lost 7 bases and 4 bases, in that order; junction bases with no gene match: 5. The CDR3 consists of 14 residues. Germline values: CDR1 MDHEN, CDR2 SYDVKM.

This clonotype was seen at least ten times. The chain couples TRBV3-1 to TRBJ1-2; unclear D gene. V dropped 4 bases and J dropped 8 bases, with 23 bases sitting between them. Per germline, CDR1 LGHDT and CDR2 YNNKEL (reference sequence). CDR3 length: 16 residues. The CDR3 region is CASSLEGSSGYGGYTF. The CDR3 bases are TGTGCCAGCAGCCTCGAAGGTTCGTCGGGATACGGCGGCTACACCTTC.

J is TRBJ2-1 and V is TRBV14, with 9 bases fitting TRBD2. The V and J ends lost 2 bases and 7 bases, in that order; junction bases with no gene match: 6. From germline, CDR1 is SGHDN and CDR2 FVKESK. CDR3 length: 15 amino acids. The CDR3 DNA reads TGTGCCAGCAGCCAACGTAGCGGGAGTATGAATGAGCAGTTCTTC. Its protein is CASSQRSGSMNEQFF.

This clonotype was recorded a few times. V and J are TRBV6-1 and TRBJ1-4; D remains ambiguous. Trimming pared 6 bases from V and 7 bases from J, leaving 9 bases between. The CDR3 length is 12 residues. Germline CDR1 reads MNHNS; CDR2 reads SASEGT. In nucleotides, the CDR3 is TGTGCCAGCAGGGGAGGAGGTGAAAAACTGTTTTTT. Its translation is CASRGGGEKLFF.

This clonotype was detected ten times or more. J is TRBJ1-1 and V is TRBV7-3, with D possibly being TRBD1 (6 bases). CDR3 length: 14 amino acids. The germline V gene encodes CDR1 SGHTA and CDR2 FQGTGA. The V gene lost 7 bases and the J gene lost 3 bases, with 15 bases spanning the gap. CDR3 region: CASTPRGGHTEAFF. The DNA of the CDR3 is TGTGCCAGCACCCCTAGAGGGGGGCACACTGAAGCTTTCTTT.

This clonotype came up a few times. The rearrangement links TRBV7-9 to TRBJ2-7; 13 nucleotides agree with TRBD2. CDR1 is SEHNR, CDR2 FQNEAQ, per germline (reference sequence). The CDR3 sequence is 16 residues long. V gave up 5 bases and J gave up 5 bases; unmatched junction bases: 9. CDR3 sequence: CASSRTSGRKSNEQYF. CDR3 nucleotide sequence: TGTGCCAGCAGCCGGACTAGCGGGAGAAAGTCCAACGAGCAGTACTTC.

This clonotype has more than one count but fewer than ten. The CDR3: CSAKRGRELFF. CDR3 bases: TGCAGTGCTAAGAGAGGGCGGGAGTTATTCTTC. This chain joins TRBV20-1 and TRBJ2-1; 7 bases are shared with TRBD2. The germline CDR1 and CDR2 sequences are DFQATT and SNEGSKA (reference sequence). The length of the CDR3 is 11 residues. V was pared by 4 bases and J by 16 bases, with 10 bases of the junction left unmatched.

Many counts were recorded for this clonotype. The J gene is TRBJ2-1, the V gene TRBV7-9; no clear D. From germline, CDR1 is SEHNR and CDR2 FQNEAQ (reference sequence). The CDR3 is 16 residues long. Deletions cut 1 base from V and 0 bases from J, with 10 bases between. The CDR3 sequence is CASSLVLRSSYNEQFF. The DNA for the CDR3 is TGTGCCAGCAGCTTAGTGCTCAGGAGCTCCTACAATGAGCAGTTCTTC. The variable domain in full, completed from reference TRBV7-9 and TRBJ2-1, reads DTGVSQNPRHKITKRGQNVTFRCDPISEHNRLYWYRQTLGQGPEFLTYFQNEAQLEKSRLLSDRFSAERPKGSFSTLEIQRTEQGDSAMYLCASSLVLRSSYNEQFFGPGTRLTVL.

This clonotype occurred many times. The V and J genes are TRBV20-1 and TRBJ1-1, with D possibly TRBD1 on 5 matching bases. CDR1 is DFQATT and CDR2 is SNEGSKA in the germline V gene (reference sequence). V was shortened by 0 bases and J by 10 bases, with 15 bases between the two germline ends. The CDR3 contains 13 residues. The DNA of the CDR3 is TGCAGTGCTAGAGAGCCGGGACCCTGGGGAGCTTTCTTT. Protein product: CSAREPGPWGAFF.

The rearrangement uses TRBV29-1 and TRBJ2-5; maybe TRBD1 (6 bases). Deletions cut 4 bases from V and 4 bases from J, with 10 bases between. The CDR3 sequence is 12 residues long. Germline V lookup: CDR1 SQVTM, CDR2 ANQGSEA. CDR3 protein: CSVVEDRETQYF. The CDR3 DNA sequence: TGCAGCGTTGTGGAGGACAGAGAGACCCAGTACTTC.

This clonotype was seen only a few times. A read error is possible here, since a much larger clone lies one base away. The chain employs TRBV28 and TRBJ2-1; D remains ambiguous. Trimming pared 3 bases from V and 1 base from J, leaving 7 bases between. This CDR3 is 14 amino acids long. The germline V gene encodes CDR1 MDHEN and CDR2 SYDVKM. The CDR3 spells CASSFADSYNEQFF. In DNA, the CDR3 is TGTGCCAGCAGTTTTGCGGATTCCTACAATGAGCAGTTCTTC.

This clonotype came up many times. The genes are TRBV7-6 and TRBJ2-7, with 7 bases fitting TRBD2. V gave up 4 bases and J gave up 2 bases; unmatched junction bases: 11. The CDR3 length is 16 residues. Germline-derived CDR1 and CDR2 are SGHVS and FNYEAQ. CDR3 sequence reads: CASSSLGGSMAYEQYF. CDR3 in DNA: TGTGCCAGCAGCTCTTTGGGCGGGAGTATGGCCTACGAGCAGTACTTC.